This TCR beta chain came from a study of blood T cell repertoires in COVID-19. About the research overall: There were acute and convalescent COVID-19 samples, and they came from the United States, Italy and Spain.

The CDR3 has 12 amino acids. CDR1 and CDR2 (germline): LNHDA, SQIVND (reference sequence). V was clipped by 5 bases and J by 7 bases, with 11 bases between them. Participant ages covered 18 to 89 years across about 25 US areas. Cohorts were determined from participant-reported clinical history. What the recovered Cohort 3 donors had was two negative PCRs, clearance, or symptom resolution. Clones were sequenced by immunoSEQ multiplex PCR, and TCRdb holds only the in-frame ones, with some missing. Of approximately 300,000 clones in the sample, under 90% were seen once. The material sequenced was PBMCs or T cells enriched from blood (not recorded which). The clonotype was recovered from a man aged 25 to 45 who had recovered from COVID-19. The chain is built from TRBV19 and TRBJ1-1; D perhaps matches TRBD1 (5 bases). The CDR3 spells CASSLSGYEAFF. The CDR3 DNA reads TGTGCCAGTAGTCTATCAGGGTATGAAGCTTTCTTT.